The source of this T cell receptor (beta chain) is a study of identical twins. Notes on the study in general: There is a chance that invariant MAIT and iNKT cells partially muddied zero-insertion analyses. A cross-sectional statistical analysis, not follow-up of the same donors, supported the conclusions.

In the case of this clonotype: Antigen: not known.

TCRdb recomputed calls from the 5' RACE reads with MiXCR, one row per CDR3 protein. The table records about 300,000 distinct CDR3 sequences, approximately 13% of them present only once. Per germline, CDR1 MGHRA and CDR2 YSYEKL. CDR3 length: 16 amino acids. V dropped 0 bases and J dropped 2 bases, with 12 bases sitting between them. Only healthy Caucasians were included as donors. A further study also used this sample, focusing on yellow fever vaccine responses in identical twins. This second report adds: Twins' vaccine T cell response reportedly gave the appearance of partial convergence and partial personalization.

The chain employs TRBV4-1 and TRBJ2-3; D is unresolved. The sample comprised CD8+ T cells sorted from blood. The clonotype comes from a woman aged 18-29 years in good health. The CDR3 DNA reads TGCGCCAGCAGCCAAGAGAGGTCAGCGAACACAGATACGCAGTATTTT. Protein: CASSQERSANTDTQYF.